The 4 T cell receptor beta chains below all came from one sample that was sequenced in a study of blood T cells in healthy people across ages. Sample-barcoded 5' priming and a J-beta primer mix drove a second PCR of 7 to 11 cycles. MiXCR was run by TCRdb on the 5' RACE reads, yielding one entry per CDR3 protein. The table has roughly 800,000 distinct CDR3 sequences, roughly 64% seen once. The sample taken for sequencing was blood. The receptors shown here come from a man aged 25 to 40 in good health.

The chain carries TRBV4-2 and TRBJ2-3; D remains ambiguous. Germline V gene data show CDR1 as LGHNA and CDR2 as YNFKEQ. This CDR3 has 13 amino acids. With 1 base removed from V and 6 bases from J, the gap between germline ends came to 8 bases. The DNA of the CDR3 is TGTGCCAGCAGCCAAGGAATCACGGATACGCAGTATTTT. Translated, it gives CASSQGITDTQYF.

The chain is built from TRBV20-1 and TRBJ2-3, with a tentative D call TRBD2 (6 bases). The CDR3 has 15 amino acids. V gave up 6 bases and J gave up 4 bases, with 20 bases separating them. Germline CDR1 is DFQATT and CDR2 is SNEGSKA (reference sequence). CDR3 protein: CSAPPGPSESDTQYF. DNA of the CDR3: TGCAGTGCCCCCCCGGGGCCTAGCGAGTCAGATACGCAGTATTTT.

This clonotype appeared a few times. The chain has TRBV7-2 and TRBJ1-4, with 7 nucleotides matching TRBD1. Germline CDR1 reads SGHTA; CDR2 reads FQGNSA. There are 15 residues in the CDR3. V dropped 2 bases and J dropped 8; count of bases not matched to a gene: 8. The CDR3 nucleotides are TGTGCCAGCAGCTTACACGGGCAGGGGGAGGAAAAACTGTTTTTT. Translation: CASSLHGQGEEKLFF.

The CDR3 loop is CSVEGTGAETQFF. For the CDR3, the DNA is TGCAGCGTTGAAGGGACAGGGGCAGAGACCCAGTTCTTC. This rearrangement joins TRBV29-1 to TRBJ2-1; 9 bases agree with TRBD1. Germline CDR1 reads SQVTM; CDR2 reads ANQGSEA. J gave up 13 bases and V 1 base, and 8 bases lay outside the gene matches. This CDR3 has 13 amino acids.